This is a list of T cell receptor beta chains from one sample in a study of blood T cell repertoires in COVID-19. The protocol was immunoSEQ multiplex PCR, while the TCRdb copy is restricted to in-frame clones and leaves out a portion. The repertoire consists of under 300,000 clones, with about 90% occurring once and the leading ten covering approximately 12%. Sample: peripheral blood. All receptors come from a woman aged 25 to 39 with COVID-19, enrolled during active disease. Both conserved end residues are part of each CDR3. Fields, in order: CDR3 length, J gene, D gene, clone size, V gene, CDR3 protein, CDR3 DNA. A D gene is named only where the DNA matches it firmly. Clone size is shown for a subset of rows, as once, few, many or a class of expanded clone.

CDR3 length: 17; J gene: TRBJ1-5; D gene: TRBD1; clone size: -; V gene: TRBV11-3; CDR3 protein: CASSRTGGLQSNQPQHF; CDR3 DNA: TGTGCCAGCAGTAGGACAGGGGGTTTGCAAAGCAATCAGCCCCAGCATTTT
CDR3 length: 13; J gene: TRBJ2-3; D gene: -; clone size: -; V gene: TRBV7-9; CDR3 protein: CASSLRGSVTQYF; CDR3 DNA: TGTGCCAGCAGCCTCAGGGGTAGTGTTACGCAGTATTTT
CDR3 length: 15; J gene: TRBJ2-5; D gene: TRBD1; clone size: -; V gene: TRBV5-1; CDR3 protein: CASSGGQGSSETQYF; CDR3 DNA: TGCGCCAGCAGCGGCGGACAGGGTTCCTCAGAGACCCAGTACTTC
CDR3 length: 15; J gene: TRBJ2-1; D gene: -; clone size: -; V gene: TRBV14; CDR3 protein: CASSRRTGPSGEQFF; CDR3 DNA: TGTGCCAGCAGCCGCAGGACTGGCCCCTCCGGTGAGCAGTTCTTC
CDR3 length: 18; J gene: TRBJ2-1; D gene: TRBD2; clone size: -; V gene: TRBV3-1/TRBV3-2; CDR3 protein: CASSQEWTTSGGYNEQFF; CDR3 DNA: TGTGCCAGCAGCCAAGAATGGACAACTAGCGGGGGCTACAATGAGCAGTTCTTC
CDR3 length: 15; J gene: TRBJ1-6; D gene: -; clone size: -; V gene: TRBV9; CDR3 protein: CASSVAGAGDSPLHF; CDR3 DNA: TGTGCCAGCAGCGTAGCTGGGGCAGGGGATTCACCCCTCCACTTT
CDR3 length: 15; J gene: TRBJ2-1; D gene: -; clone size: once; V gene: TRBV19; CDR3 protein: CATRGLETGYNEQFF; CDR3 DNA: TGTGCCACCCGGGGGTTAGAGACGGGCTACAATGAGCAGTTCTTC
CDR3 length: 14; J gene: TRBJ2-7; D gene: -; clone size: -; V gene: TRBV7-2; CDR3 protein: CASSLSRVTHEQYF; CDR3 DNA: TGTGCCAGCAGCTTAAGCAGGGTGACCCACGAGCAGTACTTC
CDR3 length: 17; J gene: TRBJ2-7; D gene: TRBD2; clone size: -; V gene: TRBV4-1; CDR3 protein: CASSRGTSGGGGYEQYF; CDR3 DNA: TGCGCCAGCAGCCGTGGGACTAGCGGGGGGGGAGGCTACGAGCAGTACTTC
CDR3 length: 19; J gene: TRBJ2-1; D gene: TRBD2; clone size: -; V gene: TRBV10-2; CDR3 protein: CASSESGFVVAGGNNEQFF; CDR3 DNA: TGCGCCAGCAGTGAGTCTGGCTTTGTTGTAGCGGGGGGGAACAATGAGCAGTTCTTC
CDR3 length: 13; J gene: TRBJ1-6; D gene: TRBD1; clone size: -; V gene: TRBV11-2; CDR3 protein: CASSQDRGRALHF; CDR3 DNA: TGTGCCAGCAGCCAGGACAGGGGTAGGGCCCTCCACTTT
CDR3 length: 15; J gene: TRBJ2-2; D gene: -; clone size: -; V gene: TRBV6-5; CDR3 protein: CASTRDNTNTGELFF; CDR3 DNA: TGTGCCAGCACTCGGGACAATACGAACACCGGGGAGCTGTTTTTT
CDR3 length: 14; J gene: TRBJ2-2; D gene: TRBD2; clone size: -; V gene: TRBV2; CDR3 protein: CASTSGGNTGELFF; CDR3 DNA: TGTGCCAGCACAAGCGGGGGAAACACCGGGGAGCTGTTTTTT
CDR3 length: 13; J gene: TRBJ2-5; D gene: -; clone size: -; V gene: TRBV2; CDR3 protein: CASSLERLETQYF; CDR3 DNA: TGTGCCAGCAGTCTTGAGCGGTTGGAGACCCAGTACTTC
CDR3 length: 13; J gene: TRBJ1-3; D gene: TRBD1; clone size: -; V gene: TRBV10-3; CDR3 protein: CAIGTGGGWTIYF; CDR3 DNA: TGTGCCATCGGGACAGGGGGAGGATGGACCATATATTTT
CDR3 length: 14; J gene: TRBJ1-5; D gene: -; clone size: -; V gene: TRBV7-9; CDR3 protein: CASSLGQSNQPQHF; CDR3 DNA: TGTGCCAGCAGCTTAGGACAGAGCAATCAGCCCCAGCATTTT
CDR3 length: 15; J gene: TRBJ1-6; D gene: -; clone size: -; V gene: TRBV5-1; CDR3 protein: CASSPGVSFSGPLHF; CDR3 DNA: TGCGCCAGCAGCCCCGGCGTTTCATTCAGCGGACCCCTCCACTTT
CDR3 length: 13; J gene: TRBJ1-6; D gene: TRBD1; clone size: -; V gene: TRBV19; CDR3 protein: CASRGRGNSPLHF; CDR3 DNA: TGTGCCAGTAGAGGCAGGGGGAATTCACCCCTCCACTTT
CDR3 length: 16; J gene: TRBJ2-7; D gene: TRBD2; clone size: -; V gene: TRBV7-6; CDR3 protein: CASSPTSGINSYEQYF; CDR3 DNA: TGTGCCAGCAGCCCGACTAGCGGGATAAACTCCTACGAGCAGTACTTC
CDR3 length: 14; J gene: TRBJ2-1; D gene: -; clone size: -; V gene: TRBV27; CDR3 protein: CASSLGGAVNEQFF; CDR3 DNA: TGTGCCAGCAGTTTAGGAGGGGCAGTGAATGAGCAGTTCTTC
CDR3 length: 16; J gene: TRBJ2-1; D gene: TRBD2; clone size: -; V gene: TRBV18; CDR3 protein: CASSPQLAGGALEQFF; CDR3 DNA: TGTGCCAGCTCTCCTCAACTAGCGGGGGGGGCGCTTGAGCAGTTCTTC
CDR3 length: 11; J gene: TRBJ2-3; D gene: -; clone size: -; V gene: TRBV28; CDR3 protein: CASSFMDTQYF; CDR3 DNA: TGTGCCAGCAGTTTTATGGATACGCAGTATTTT
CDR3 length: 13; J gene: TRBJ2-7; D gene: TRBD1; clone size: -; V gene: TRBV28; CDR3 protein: CASRSGQGTDAYF; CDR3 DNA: TGTGCCAGCAGGTCGGGACAGGGGACGGACGCGTACTTC
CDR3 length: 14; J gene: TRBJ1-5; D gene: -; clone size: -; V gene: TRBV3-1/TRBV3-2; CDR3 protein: CASSQDLGAPSQHF; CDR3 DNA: TGTGCCAGCAGCCAAGATTTGGGGGCCCCGTCCCAGCATTTT
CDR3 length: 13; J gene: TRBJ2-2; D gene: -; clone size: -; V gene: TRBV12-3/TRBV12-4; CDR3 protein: CASSLVGTGELFF; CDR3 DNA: TGTGCCAGCAGTTTGGTCGGCACCGGGGAGCTGTTTTTT
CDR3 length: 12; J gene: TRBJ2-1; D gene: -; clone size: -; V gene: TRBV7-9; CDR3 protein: CASSFGASEQFF; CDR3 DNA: TGTGCCAGCAGCTTTGGGGCAAGCGAGCAGTTCTTC
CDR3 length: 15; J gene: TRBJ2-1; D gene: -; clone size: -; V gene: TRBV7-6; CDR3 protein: CASSLGASTYNEQFF; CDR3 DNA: TGTGCCAGCAGCTTAGGAGCGTCTACGTACAATGAGCAGTTCTTC
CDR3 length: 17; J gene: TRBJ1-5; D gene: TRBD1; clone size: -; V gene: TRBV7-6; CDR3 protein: CASSLGTGGGSNQPQHF; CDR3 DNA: TGTGCCAGCAGCTTAGGGACAGGGGGTGGAAGCAATCAGCCCCAGCATTTT
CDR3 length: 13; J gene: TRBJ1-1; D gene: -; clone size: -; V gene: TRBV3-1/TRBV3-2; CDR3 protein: CASSQARGTEAFF; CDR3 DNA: TGTGCCAGCAGCCAAGCAAGGGGCACTGAAGCTTTCTTT
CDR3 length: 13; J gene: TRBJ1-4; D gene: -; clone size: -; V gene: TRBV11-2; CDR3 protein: CAVGVGTNEKLFF; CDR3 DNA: TGTGCCGTAGGGGTCGGAACTAATGAAAAACTGTTTTTT
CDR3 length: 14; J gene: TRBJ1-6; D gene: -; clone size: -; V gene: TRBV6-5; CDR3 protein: CASSYFLNNSPLHF; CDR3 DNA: TGTGCCAGCAGTTACTTCCTTAATAATTCACCCCTCCACTTT
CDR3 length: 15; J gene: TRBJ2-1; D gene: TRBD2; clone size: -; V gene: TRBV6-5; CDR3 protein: CASRDSGGAGNEQFF; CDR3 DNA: TGTGCCAGCAGGGACAGCGGGGGGGCAGGGAATGAGCAGTTCTTC
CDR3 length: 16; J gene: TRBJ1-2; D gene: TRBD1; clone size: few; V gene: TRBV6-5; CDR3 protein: CASSYGSMGQGHGYTF; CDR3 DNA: TGTGCCAGCAGTTACGGGTCGATGGGACAGGGGCATGGCTACACCTTC
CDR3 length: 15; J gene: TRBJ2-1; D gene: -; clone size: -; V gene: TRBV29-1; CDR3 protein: CSVESLGGFYNEQFF; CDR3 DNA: TGCAGCGTTGAATCCCTTGGGGGCTTCTACAATGAGCAGTTCTTC
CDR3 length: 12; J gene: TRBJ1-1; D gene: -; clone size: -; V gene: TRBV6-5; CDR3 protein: CASKGADTEAFF; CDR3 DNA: TGTGCCAGCAAAGGGGCGGACACTGAAGCTTTCTTT
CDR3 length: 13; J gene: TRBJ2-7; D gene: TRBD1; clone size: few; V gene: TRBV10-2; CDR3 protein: CASSGTGHYEQYF; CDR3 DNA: TGCGCCAGTTCCGGGACAGGGCATTACGAGCAGTACTTC
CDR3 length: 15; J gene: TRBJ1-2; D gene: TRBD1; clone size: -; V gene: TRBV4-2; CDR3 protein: CASSQRGQGGMGYTF; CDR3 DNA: TGTGCCAGCAGCCAAAGGGGACAGGGAGGGATGGGCTACACCTTC
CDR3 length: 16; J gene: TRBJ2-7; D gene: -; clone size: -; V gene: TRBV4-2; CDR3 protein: CASSQEGAPSSYEQYF; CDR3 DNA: TGTGCCAGCAGCCAAGAAGGGGCTCCCAGCTCCTACGAGCAGTACTTC
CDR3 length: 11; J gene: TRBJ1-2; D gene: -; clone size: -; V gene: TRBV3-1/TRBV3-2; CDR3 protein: CASSPGEIYTF; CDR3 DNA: TGTGCCAGCAGCCCCGGGGAAATCTACACCTTC
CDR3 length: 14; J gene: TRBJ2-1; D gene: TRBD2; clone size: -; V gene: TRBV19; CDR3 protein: CASSWGSGGYEQFF; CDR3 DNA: TGTGCCAGTAGCTGGGGTAGCGGGGGATATGAGCAGTTCTTC
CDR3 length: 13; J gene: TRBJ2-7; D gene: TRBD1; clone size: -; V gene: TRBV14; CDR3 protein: CASSLARGREQYF; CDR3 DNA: TGTGCCAGCAGCCTAGCCAGGGGGCGCGAGCAGTACTTC
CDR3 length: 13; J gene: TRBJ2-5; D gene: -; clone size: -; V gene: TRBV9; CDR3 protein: CASSAGRMETQYF; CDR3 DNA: TGTGCCAGCAGCGCGGGAAGGATGGAGACCCAGTACTTC